This TCR beta chain derives from a study of immune characterization of retroperitoneal liposarcoma (dated by TCRdb to between 2018 and 2021). The junction carries 10 bases between V and J, which are trimmed by 5 bases and 4 bases respectively. The cysteine opens and the phenylalanine closes a CDR3 of 13 amino acids. The only DNA kept is the CDR3, 39 bases in frame from the first base. From the germline V gene, CDR1 is SGHTA and CDR2 is FQGNSA. The library was produced with PCR. The sequencer listed for this sample is NextSeq 500. TCRdb ran its own pipeline on the public reads, namely fastp trimming at Q25 and MiXCR clone calling, and kept in-frame beta chains. For every CDR3 protein sequence, its rows merge into one entry that carries the most common genes and DNA. The sample data list 7,900 or so distinct CDR3 sequences, and more than 40% of these were observed just once. The ten biggest clones cover 14% to 15% of the sample.

A word on this clonotype: The antigen it recognizes is unknown. Per-base quality was not reported, and no clone a single base away is much larger than it.

This receptor chain uses TRBV7-2 and TRBJ2-3; the D gene remains uncertain. Sequences were obtained from tumor tissue. This clonotype was sampled from a male donor with retroperitoneal liposarcoma. Here is the DNA: TGTGCCAGCAGCCCCGGTGCCCCAGATACGCAGTATTTT. It codes for CASSPGAPDTQYF.